The T cell receptor beta chain described here comes from a study of blood T cell repertoires in COVID-19. Study background: The origin of the acute and convalescent COVID-19 samples was the United States, Italy and Spain. PBMCs, B-cell-depleted T cells, or T cells provided the cDNA or gDNA that made up the material.

Original processing notes: For nucleated cells, counts were estimated from reference gene primer amplification. The protocol was immunoSEQ multiplex PCR, while the TCRdb copy is restricted to in-frame clones and leaves out a portion. V, J and clone size are taken as reported in that table, and D and trimming were inferred from the DNA itself. The sample lists some 40,000 clones, approximately 85% occurring once. Between the trimmed V and J ends, which lost 1 base and 1 base, there was a span of 11 bases. Germline CDR1 reads LGHDT; CDR2 reads YNNKEL (reference sequence). The CDR3 extends over 15 amino acids.

The receptor comes from an elderly woman with acute or convalescent COVID-19. The V and J genes are TRBV3-1 (or the pseudogene TRBV3-2) and TRBJ2-7, with D possibly matching TRBD1 (7 bases). Sequencing was carried out using peripheral blood. CDR3: CASSQVSGGSYEQYF. CDR3 DNA: TGTGCCAGCAGCCAAGTCTCAGGGGGGTCCTACGAGCAGTACTTC.